A selection of T cell receptor beta chains follows, all from one sample in a study of blood T cell repertoires in COVID-19. Here immunoSEQ multiplex PCR was the method, and the copy in TCRdb shows in-frame clones only, minus some. The table lists roughly 250,000 clones, 82% of them singletons. Sequencing input: peripheral blood. The source of these receptors is a woman between 65 and 79 years old with acute or convalescent COVID-19. The CDR3 runs from the conserved cysteine through the conserved F or W. The D gene is left open where the match is weak. Clone size is stated in some rows and not others, as once, few, many or a class when expanded.

TRBJ2-3 TRBV21-1 . . CASSIRDNRTDTQYF TGTGCCAGCAGCATCCGGGACAATCGCACAGATACGCAGTATTTT
TRBJ2-1 TRBV19 TRBD2 few CASSPPGLASFREQFF TGTGCCAGTAGTCCCCCGGGACTAGCGAGTTTTCGTGAGCAGTTCTTC
TRBJ2-5 TRBV5-1 TRBD1 . CASSLTGGKETQYF TGCGCCAGCAGCTTAACAGGGGGTAAAGAGACCCAGTACTTC
TRBJ2-2 TRBV6-1 TRBD2 . CASSVASGGANGELFF TGTGCCAGCAGTGTGGCTAGCGGGGGGGCAAACGGGGAGCTGTTTTTT
TRBJ2-5 TRBV6-1 . once CASSESRVLVETQYF TGTGCCAGCAGTGAATCGAGGGTGCTAGTGGAGACCCAGTACTTC
TRBJ2-7 TRBV7-8 . . CASSLVRGFEQYF TGTGCCAGCAGCTTAGTAAGAGGATTCGAGCAGTACTTC
TRBJ1-3 TRBV9 . . CASSVGPLKGNTIYF TGTGCCAGCAGCGTGGGGCCCTTGAAGGGAAACACCATATATTTT
TRBJ1-1 TRBV4-2 TRBD1 . CASSPISGQGNTEAFF TGTGCCAGCAGCCCAATAAGCGGACAGGGGAACACTGAAGCTTTCTTT
TRBJ1-3 TRBV5-6 . . CASSPRDSGNTIYF TGTGCCAGCAGCCCCCGCGACTCTGGAAACACCATATATTTT
TRBJ1-5 TRBV15 . . CATSSDLTGTQHF TGTGCCACCAGCAGTGACCTTACCGGGACCCAGCATTTT
TRBJ1-2 TRBV19 . . CASSALMGGYTF TGTGCCAGTAGTGCCCTGATGGGCGGCTACACCTTC
TRBJ1-5 TRBV27 . once CASSRTVGFSNQPQHF TGTGCCAGCAGTCGGACAGTCGGGTTTAGCAATCAGCCCCAGCATTTT
TRBJ1-3 TRBV7-8 TRBD1 once CASSLLQGVSGNTIYF TGTGCCAGCAGCTTATTGCAGGGGGTCTCTGGAAACACCATATATTTT
TRBJ1-1 TRBV19 TRBD1 . CASTAMSRGTEAFF TGTGCCAGTACCGCCATGTCCAGGGGGACTGAAGCTTTCTTT
TRBJ1-1 TRBV4-3 TRBD1 . CASSQNRGIGTEAFF TGCGCCAGCAGCCAAAACAGGGGGATTGGCACTGAAGCTTTCTTT
TRBJ1-1 TRBV20-1 TRBD1 . CSASRDREAFF TGCAGTGCGAGCCGGGACAGGGAAGCTTTCTTT
TRBJ1-5 TRBV20-1 . . CSASELGGRDLNQPQHF TGCAGTGCTAGTGAGTTGGGGGGACGGGACCTTAATCAGCCCCAGCATTTT
TRBJ1-2 TRBV27 TRBD1 . CASSFGNSRQGASYGYTF TGTGCCAGCAGTTTTGGGAATTCCCGACAGGGGGCTAGCTATGGCTACACCTTC
TRBJ2-5 TRBV7-2 TRBD2 . CASSLAPGSSGGPQETQYF TGTGCCAGCAGCTTAGCGCCGGGGTCTAGCGGGGGGCCTCAAGAGACCCAGTACTTC
TRBJ1-1 TRBV24-1 . . CATSDSGYTEAFF TGTGCCACCAGTGATTCAGGGTACACTGAAGCTTTCTTT
TRBJ1-2 TRBV11-3 TRBD1 . CASSLQGGAQVLCEGYTF TGTGCCAGCAGCCTCCAGGGGGGAGCTCAAGTACTATGTGAGGGCTACACCTTC
TRBJ1-1 TRBV10-2 . . CASSPQGYTEAFF TGCGCCAGCTCTCCGCAGGGATACACTGAAGCTTTCTTT
TRBJ1-1 TRBV6-6 . once CASSYPERVAEAFF TGTGCCAGCAGTTACCCCGAGAGAGTGGCTGAAGCTTTCTTT
TRBJ1-1 TRBV18 . . CASSPYQGKTTEAFF TGTGCCAGCTCACCATATCAGGGTAAAACAACTGAAGCTTTCTTT
TRBJ2-7 TRBV6-5 . . CATEGVQGGEQYF TGTGCCACGGAGGGCGTACAGGGAGGGGAGCAGTACTTC
TRBJ1-2 TRBV7-2 . . CASSLEMKGIYGYTF TGTGCCAGCAGCTTAGAAATGAAGGGGATCTATGGCTACACCTTC
TRBJ1-1 TRBV20-1 . . CSASPAVSEAFF TGCAGTGCTAGTCCCGCGGTCTCTGAAGCTTTCTTT
TRBJ2-1 TRBV18 TRBD2 . CASSLERGDYNEQFF TGTGCCAGCTCACTAGAGCGGGGGGACTACAATGAGCAGTTCTTC
TRBJ1-6 TRBV21-1 . . CASSKPGGGGSPLHF TGTGCCAGCAGCAAGCCAGGGGGCGGAGGTTCACCCCTCCACTTT
TRBJ2-1 TRBV5-1 . . CASSLIGRAPQAEQFF TGCGCCAGCAGCTTGATTGGAAGAGCCCCGCAGGCGGAGCAGTTCTTC
TRBJ1-1 TRBV3-1/TRBV3-2 . . CASSQVGGVTEAFF TGTGCCAGCAGCCAAGTAGGGGGGGTGACTGAAGCTTTCTTT
TRBJ1-6 TRBV6-5 . . CASRGTLGNSPLHF TGTGCCAGCAGGGGGACTCTCGGTAATTCACCCCTCCACTTT
TRBJ2-7 TRBV12-3/TRBV12-4 . . CASQGTTYEQYF TGTGCCAGCCAGGGGACGACCTACGAGCAGTACTTC
TRBJ1-3 TRBV5-1 . . CASSAWTVGRRDSSGNTIYF TGCGCCAGCAGCGCTTGGACGGTAGGGAGGCGAGATTCCTCTGGAAACACCATATATTTT
TRBJ1-1 TRBV28 TRBD1 . CASSRTGGIGAFF TGTGCCAGCAGTAGGACAGGGGGCATCGGAGCTTTCTTT
TRBJ2-7 TRBV28 . . CASSLPQVILYEQYF TGTGCCAGCAGTTTACCCCAGGTAATCCTCTACGAGCAGTACTTC
TRBJ2-7 TRBV27 . once CASSLNPQGYEQYF TGTGCCAGCAGTTTAAACCCTCAGGGCTACGAGCAGTACTTC
TRBJ1-2 TRBV5-1 TRBD1 . CASSLDRGSYGYTF TGCGCCAGCAGCTTGGACAGGGGGTCCTATGGCTACACCTTC
TRBJ1-2 TRBV3-1/TRBV3-2 TRBD1 . CASSQATGGPYGYTF TGTGCCAGCAGCCAAGCGACAGGGGGCCCCTATGGCTACACCTTC
TRBJ2-7 TRBV4-2 TRBD2 once CASSQGLGLTSYEQYF TGTGCCAGCAGCCAGGGGTTGGGACTAACCTCCTACGAGCAGTACTTC
TRBJ2-7 TRBV5-1 . . CASSLVPGSPEQYF TGCGCCAGCAGCTTGGTGCCAGGGTCCCCCGAGCAGTACTTC
TRBJ1-1 TRBV27 TRBD1 few CASRRTGATEAFF TGTGCCAGCCGCCGGACAGGGGCGACTGAAGCTTTCTTT
TRBJ1-4 TRBV19 TRBD1 . CASSGQGKWEKLFF TGTGCCAGTAGTGGACAGGGAAAATGGGAAAAACTGTTTTTT
TRBJ1-1 TRBV2 . . CASSDRVRYTEAFF TGTGCCAGCAGTGATCGGGTACGGTACACTGAAGCTTTCTTT
TRBJ1-3 TRBV19 . . CASSIRGSSGNTIYF TGTGCCAGTAGTATTCGGGGTAGCTCTGGAAACACCATATATTTT
TRBJ1-2 TRBV9 TRBD1 . CASSVGQGPYGYTF TGTGCCAGCAGCGTAGGACAGGGGCCATATGGCTACACCTTC
TRBJ1-1 TRBV3-1/TRBV3-2 . once CASSQAIGAVNTEAFF TGTGCCAGCAGTCAAGCCATAGGGGCTGTGAACACTGAAGCTTTCTTT
TRBJ2-5 TRBV5-1 TRBD1 . CASSLQGALRETQYF TGCGCCAGCAGCTTACAGGGGGCGCTGAGAGAGACCCAGTACTTC
TRBJ2-3 TRBV11-3 TRBD2 few CASGTSLADTQYF TGTGCCAGCGGGACTAGCTTGGCAGATACGCAGTATTTT
TRBJ2-7 TRBV7-9 TRBD1 . CASSTTAGQGAREQYF TGTGCCAGCAGCACCACGGCGGGACAGGGGGCACGGGAGCAGTACTTC
TRBJ1-2 TRBV7-8 . few CASSLGQYGYTF TGTGCCAGCAGCTTAGGGCAATATGGCTACACCTTC
TRBJ2-7 TRBV27 TRBD1 few CASSLHGTGQYEQYF TGTGCCAGCAGTTTGCACGGGACAGGTCAATACGAGCAGTACTTC
TRBJ2-1 TRBV7-2 TRBD2 . CASHERGGNNEQFF TGTGCCAGTCACGAACGGGGGGGCAACAATGAGCAGTTCTTC